The clone carrying this TCR beta chain was seen a few times. Its antigen is still unknown. MiXCR, run by TCRdb on the 5' RACE reads, gives a single entry per CDR3 protein. Of some 190,000 distinct CDR3 sequences detected, about a sixth appear once; the ten largest clones hold approximately 2.4%. This CDR3 region has 15 residues. Germline V gene data show CDR1 as SQVTM and CDR2 as ANQGSEA. With 3 bases removed from V and 3 bases from J, the gap between germline ends came to 17 bases. This entry comes from a study of T-cell memory formation after mild COVID-19. Background on the study: TCR clusters mostly belonged to single donors. Findings and caveats of the study: Nothing showed for sure that second-wave clones peaking on day 37 were SARS-CoV-2 specific. The study found contracting CD4+ clones mainly in CM and EM and contracting CD8+ clones in EMRA.

Sequencing was done on a sample of PBMCs or a T cell subset sorted from them (not recorded which). The receptor was isolated from an adult woman who had mild COVID-19 (a few samples of this study predate the infection). Cell type and time point are not known. This chain links TRBV29-1 with TRBJ1-2, with D perhaps matching TRBD1 (6 bases). The DNA for the CDR3 is TGCAGCGTTGACGGGGGGCCGATGGCTGACTATGGCTACACCTTC. This sequence encodes CSVDGGPMADYGYTF.